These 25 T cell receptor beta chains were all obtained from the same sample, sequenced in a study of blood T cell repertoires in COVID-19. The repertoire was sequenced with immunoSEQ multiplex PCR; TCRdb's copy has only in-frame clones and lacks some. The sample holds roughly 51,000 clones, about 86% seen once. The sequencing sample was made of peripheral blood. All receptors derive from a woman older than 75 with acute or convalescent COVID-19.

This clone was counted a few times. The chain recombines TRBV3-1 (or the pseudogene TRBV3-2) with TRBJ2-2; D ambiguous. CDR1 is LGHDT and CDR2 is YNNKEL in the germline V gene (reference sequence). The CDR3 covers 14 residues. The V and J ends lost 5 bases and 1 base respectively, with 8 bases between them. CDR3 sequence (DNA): TGTGCCAGCAGCAAAAACAGGAACACCGGGGAGCTGTTTTTT. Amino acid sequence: CASSKNRNTGELFF.

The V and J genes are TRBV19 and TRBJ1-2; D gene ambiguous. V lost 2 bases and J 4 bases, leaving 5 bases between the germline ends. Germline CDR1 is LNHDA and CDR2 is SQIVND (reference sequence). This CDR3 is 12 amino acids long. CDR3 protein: CASSIIGYGYTF. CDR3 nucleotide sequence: TGTGCCAGTAGTATAATCGGCTATGGCTACACCTTC.

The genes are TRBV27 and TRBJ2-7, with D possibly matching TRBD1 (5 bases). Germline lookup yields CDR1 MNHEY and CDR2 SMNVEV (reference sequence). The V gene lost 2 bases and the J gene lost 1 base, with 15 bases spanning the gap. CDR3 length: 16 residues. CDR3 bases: TGTGCCAGCAGTTTAAGTGGGGCAGCGTCTTCCTACGAGCAGTACTTC. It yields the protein CASSLSGAASSYEQYF.

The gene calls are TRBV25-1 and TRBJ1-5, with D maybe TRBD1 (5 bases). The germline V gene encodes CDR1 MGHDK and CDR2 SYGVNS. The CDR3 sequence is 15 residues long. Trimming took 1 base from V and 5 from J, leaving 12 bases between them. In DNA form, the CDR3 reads TGTGCCAGCAGTGAATCCCAGGGTTCGCATCAGCCCCAGCATTTT. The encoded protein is CASSESQGSHQPQHF.

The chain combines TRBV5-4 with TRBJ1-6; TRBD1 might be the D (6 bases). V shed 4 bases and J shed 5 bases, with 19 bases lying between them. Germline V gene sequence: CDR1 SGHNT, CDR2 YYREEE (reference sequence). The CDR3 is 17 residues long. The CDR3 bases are TGTGCCAGCAGCCCCTCCTCGACAGGCTTGGATAATTCACCCCTCCACTTT. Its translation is CASSPSSTGLDNSPLHF. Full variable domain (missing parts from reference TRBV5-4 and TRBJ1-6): ETGVTQSPTHLIKTRGQQVTLRCSSQSGHNTVSWYQQALGQGPQFIFQYYREEENGRGNFPPRFSGLQFPNYSSELNVNALELDDSALYLCASSPSSTGLDNSPLHFGNGTRLTVT.

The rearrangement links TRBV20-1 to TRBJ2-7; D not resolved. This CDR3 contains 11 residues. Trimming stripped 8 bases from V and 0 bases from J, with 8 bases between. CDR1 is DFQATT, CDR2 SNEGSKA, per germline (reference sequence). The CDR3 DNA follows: TGCAGTTTCAGTCACTCCTACGAGCAGTACTTC. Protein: CSFSHSYEQYF.

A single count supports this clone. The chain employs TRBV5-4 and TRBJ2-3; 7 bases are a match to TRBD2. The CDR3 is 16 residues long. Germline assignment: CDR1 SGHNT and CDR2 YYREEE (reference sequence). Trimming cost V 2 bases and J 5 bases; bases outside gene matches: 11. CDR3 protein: CASSFGGTPKGDTQYF. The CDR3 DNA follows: TGTGCCAGCAGCTTCGGGGGGACCCCGAAGGGAGATACGCAGTATTTT.

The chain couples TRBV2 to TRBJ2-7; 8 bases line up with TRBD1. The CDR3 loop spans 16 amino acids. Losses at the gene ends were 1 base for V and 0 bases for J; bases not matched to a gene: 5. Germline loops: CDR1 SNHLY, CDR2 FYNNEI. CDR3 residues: CASSEGPGQASYEQYF. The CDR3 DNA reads TGTGCCAGCAGTGAAGGCCCGGGACAGGCCTCCTACGAGCAGTACTTC.

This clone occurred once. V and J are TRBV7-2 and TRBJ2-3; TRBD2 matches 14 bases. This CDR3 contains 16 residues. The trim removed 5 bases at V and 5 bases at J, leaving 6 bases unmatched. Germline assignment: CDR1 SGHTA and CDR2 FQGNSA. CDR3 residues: CASSLRLAGGQDTQYF. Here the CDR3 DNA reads TGTGCCAGCAGCCTCCGACTAGCGGGGGGGCAAGATACGCAGTATTTT.

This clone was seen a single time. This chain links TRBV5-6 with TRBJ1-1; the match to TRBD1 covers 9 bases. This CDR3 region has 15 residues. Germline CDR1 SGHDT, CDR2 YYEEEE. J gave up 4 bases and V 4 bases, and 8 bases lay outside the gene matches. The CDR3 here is CASSTNRGRTTEAFF. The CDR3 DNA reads TGTGCCAGCAGCACGAACAGGGGGCGTACCACTGAAGCTTTCTTT. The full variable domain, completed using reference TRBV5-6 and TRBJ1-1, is DAGVTQSPTHLIKTRGQQVTLRCSPKSGHDTVSWYQQALGQGPQFIFQYYEEEERQRGNFPDRFSGHQFPNYSSELNVNALLLGDSALYLCASSTNRGRTTEAFFGQGTRLTVV.

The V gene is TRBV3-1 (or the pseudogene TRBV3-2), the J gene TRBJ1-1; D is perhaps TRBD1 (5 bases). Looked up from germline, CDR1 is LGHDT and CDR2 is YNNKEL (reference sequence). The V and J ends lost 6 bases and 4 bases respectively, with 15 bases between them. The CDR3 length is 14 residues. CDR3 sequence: CASRGTGHRTEAFF. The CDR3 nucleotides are TGTGCCAGCAGAGGAACAGGACACCGCACTGAAGCTTTCTTT.

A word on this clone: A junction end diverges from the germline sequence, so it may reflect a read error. CDR3 protein: CASSEGSGTGSLWGF. CDR3 nucleotide sequence: TGCGCCAGCAGCGAAGGTTCCGGGACAGGGTCCCTGTGGGGCTTT. J is TRBJ1-1 and V is TRBV5-1, with 9 bases lining up with TRBD1. Germline loops: CDR1 SGHRS, CDR2 YFSETQ. CDR3 length: 15 residues.

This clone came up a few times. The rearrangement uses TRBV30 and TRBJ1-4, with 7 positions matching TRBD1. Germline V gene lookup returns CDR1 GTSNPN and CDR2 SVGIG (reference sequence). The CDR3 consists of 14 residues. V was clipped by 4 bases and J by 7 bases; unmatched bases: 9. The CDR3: CAWTPTGMGEKLFF. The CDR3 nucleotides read TGTGCCTGGACTCCGACAGGGATGGGTGAAAAACTGTTTTTT.

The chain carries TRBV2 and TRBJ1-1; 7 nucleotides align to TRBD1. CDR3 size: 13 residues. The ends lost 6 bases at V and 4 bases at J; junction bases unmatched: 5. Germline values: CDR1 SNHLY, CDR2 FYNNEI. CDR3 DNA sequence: TGTGCCAGCAGCGACAGGGTGGGCACTGAAGCTTTCTTT. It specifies CASSDRVGTEAFF.

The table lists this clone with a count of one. The DNA of the CDR3 is TGTGCCAGCAGAGGGGACAGGGTTAACTATGGCTACACCTTC. This codes for CASRGDRVNYGYTF. The V call is TRBV6-5, the J call TRBJ1-2; TRBD1 matches at 9 bases. CDR3 length: 14 amino acids. The germline CDR1 and CDR2 sequences are MNHEY and SVGAGI. The V segment lost 6 bases and the J segment 1 base; nucleotides outside the gene matches: 3.

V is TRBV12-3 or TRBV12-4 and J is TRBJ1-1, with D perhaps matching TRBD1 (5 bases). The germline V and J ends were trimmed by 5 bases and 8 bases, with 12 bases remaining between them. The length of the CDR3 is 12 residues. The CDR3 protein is CASSLGGGEAFF. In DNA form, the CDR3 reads TGTGCCAGCAGTCTCGGCGGGGGGGAAGCTTTCTTT.

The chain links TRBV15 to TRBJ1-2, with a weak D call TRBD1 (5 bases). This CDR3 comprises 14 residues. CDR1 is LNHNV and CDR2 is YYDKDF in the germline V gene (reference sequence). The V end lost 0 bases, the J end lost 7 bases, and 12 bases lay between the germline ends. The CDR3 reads CATSRDMVGGGYTF. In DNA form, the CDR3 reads TGTGCCACCAGCAGAGATATGGTCGGGGGTGGCTACACCTTC.

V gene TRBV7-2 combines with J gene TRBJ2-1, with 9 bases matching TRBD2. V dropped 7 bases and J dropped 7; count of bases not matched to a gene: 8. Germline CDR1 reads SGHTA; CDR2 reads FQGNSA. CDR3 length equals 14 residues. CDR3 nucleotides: TGTGCCAGCAACCCCGGACTAGCGAGGAATGAGCAGTTCTTC. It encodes CASNPGLARNEQFF.

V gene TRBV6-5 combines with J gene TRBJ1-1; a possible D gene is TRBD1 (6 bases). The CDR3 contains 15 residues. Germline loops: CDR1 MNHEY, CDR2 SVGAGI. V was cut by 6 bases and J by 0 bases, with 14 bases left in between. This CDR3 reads CASRPGQTLNTEAFF. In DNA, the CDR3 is TGTGCCAGCAGACCTGGACAGACTTTGAACACTGAAGCTTTCTTT.

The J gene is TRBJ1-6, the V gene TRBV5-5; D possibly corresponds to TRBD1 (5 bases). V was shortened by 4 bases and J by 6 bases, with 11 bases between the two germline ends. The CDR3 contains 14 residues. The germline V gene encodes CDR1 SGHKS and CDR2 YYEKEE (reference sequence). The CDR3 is CASSGRTPNSPLHF. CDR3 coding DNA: TGTGCCAGCAGCGGCCGGACACCTAATTCACCCCTCCACTTT.

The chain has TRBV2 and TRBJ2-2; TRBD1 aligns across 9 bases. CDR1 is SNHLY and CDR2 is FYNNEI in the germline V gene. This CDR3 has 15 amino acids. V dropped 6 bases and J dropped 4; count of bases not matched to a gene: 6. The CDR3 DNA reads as TGTGCCAGCAGGCCCGGGACAGGGCCCACCGGGGAGCTGTTTTTT. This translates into CASRPGTGPTGELFF.

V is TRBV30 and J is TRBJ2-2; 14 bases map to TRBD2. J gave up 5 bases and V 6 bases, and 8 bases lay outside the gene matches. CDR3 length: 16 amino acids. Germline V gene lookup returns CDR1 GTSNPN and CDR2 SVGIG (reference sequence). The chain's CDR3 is CACLTSGGARTGELFF. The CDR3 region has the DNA TGTGCCTGCCTGACTAGCGGGGGGGCAAGAACCGGGGAGCTGTTTTTT.

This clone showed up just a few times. In DNA form, the CDR3 reads TGTGCCAGCAGCCAAACAGGCTACAATCAGCCCCAGCATTTT. Translating gives CASSQTGYNQPQHF. V gene TRBV3-1 (or the pseudogene TRBV3-2) combines with J gene TRBJ1-5; tentatively, D is TRBD1 (5 bases). Trimming cost V 2 bases and J 3 bases, with 8 bases left between them. CDR1 is LGHDT and CDR2 is YNNKEL in the germline V gene (reference sequence). This CDR3 is built from 14 residues.

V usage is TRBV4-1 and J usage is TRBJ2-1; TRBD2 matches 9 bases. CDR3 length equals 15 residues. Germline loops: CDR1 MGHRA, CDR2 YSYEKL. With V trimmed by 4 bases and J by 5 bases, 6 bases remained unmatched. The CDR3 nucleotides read TGCGCCAGCAGCCTACTAGCGGGCGACGACAATGAGCAGTTCTTC. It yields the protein CASSLLAGDDNEQFF.

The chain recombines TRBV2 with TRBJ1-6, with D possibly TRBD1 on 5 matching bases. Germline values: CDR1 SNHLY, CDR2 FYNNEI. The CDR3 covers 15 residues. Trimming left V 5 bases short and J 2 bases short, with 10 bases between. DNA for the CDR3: TGTGCCAGCAGTTCCAGGACACCCTATAATTCACCCCTCCACTTT. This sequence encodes CASSSRTPYNSPLHF.